A selection of T cell receptor beta chains follows, all from one sample in a study of tumor-infiltrating lymphocytes in localized non-small cell lung cancer. The data were produced by immunoSEQ multiplex PCR, yet TCRdb's version contains in-frame clones alone and is incomplete. The top ten clones hold approximately 8.1% of a sample with 9,500 to 12,000 clones, 84% of them seen once. Specimen: lung tumor tissue. The origin of the receptors is a human donor with non-small cell lung cancer. CDR3s include the opening cysteine and the closing phenylalanine or tryptophan. Each record gives: D gene, J gene, clone size, V gene, CDR3 protein, CDR3 DNA. D genes are given only for firm matches. Part of the rows lack a size; the others show once, few, many or a class for expanded clones.

d_call: TRBD2; j_call: TRBJ2-7; clone_size: NA; v_call: TRBV7-2; cdr3_aa: CASSQLAGGYEQYF; cdr3_nt: TGTGCCAGCAGCCAACTAGCGGGGGGCTACGAGCAGTACTTC
d_call: TRBD2; j_call: TRBJ2-1; clone_size: NA; v_call: TRBV9; cdr3_aa: CASSSGLAGNGEQFF; cdr3_nt: TGTGCCAGCAGCTCGGGACTAGCGGGGAACGGTGAGCAGTTCTTC
d_call: NA; j_call: TRBJ2-7; clone_size: NA; v_call: TRBV10-1; cdr3_aa: CASSESGDRRGEQYF; cdr3_nt: TGCGCCAGCAGTGAGTCGGGCGACAGGAGGGGCGAGCAGTACTTC
d_call: TRBD2; j_call: TRBJ2-5; clone_size: NA; v_call: TRBV6-7; cdr3_aa: CASSYTGTSGRALQETQYF; cdr3_nt: TGTGCCAGCAGTTACACCGGGACTAGCGGGAGAGCGCTCCAAGAGACCCAGTACTTC
d_call: NA; j_call: TRBJ2-1; clone_size: once; v_call: TRBV2; cdr3_aa: CASSEAGAFF; cdr3_nt: TGTGCCAGCAGTGAAGCGGGAGCGTTCTTC
d_call: NA; j_call: TRBJ1-3; clone_size: NA; v_call: TRBV14; cdr3_aa: CASSQGATSQERNTIYF; cdr3_nt: TGTGCCAGCAGCCAAGGGGCGACCAGCCAAGAGCGAAACACCATATATTTT
d_call: NA; j_call: TRBJ2-7; clone_size: NA; v_call: TRBV9; cdr3_aa: CASSPESAGGEQYF; cdr3_nt: TGTGCCAGCAGCCCTGAATCGGCGGGCGGCGAGCAGTACTTC
d_call: NA; j_call: TRBJ2-5; clone_size: few; v_call: TRBV4-3; cdr3_aa: CASSQEPHGETQYF; cdr3_nt: TGCGCCAGCAGCCAAGAACCTCATGGGGAGACCCAGTACTTC
d_call: TRBD1; j_call: TRBJ1-4; clone_size: NA; v_call: TRBV4-1; cdr3_aa: CASSQGQGAGEKLFF; cdr3_nt: TGCGCCAGCAGCCAAGGACAGGGTGCGGGAGAAAAACTGTTTTTT
d_call: TRBD1; j_call: TRBJ1-1; clone_size: NA; v_call: TRBV7-3; cdr3_aa: CASSLMPGAAGGGSTEAFF; cdr3_nt: TGTGCCAGCAGCTTAATGCCGGGAGCGGCAGGGGGCGGAAGCACTGAAGCTTTCTTT
d_call: NA; j_call: TRBJ2-1; clone_size: NA; v_call: TRBV5-1; cdr3_aa: CASSLGVYSYNEQFF; cdr3_nt: TGCGCCAGCAGCTTAGGGGTTTACTCCTACAATGAGCAGTTCTTC
d_call: TRBD2; j_call: TRBJ2-4; clone_size: NA; v_call: TRBV10-3; cdr3_aa: CAISPGGTGAKNIQYF; cdr3_nt: TGTGCCATCAGCCCGGGGGGGACCGGGGCCAAAAACATTCAGTACTTC
d_call: NA; j_call: TRBJ2-7; clone_size: NA; v_call: TRBV5-1; cdr3_aa: CASSLGQRVIYEQYF; cdr3_nt: TGCGCCAGCAGCTTGGGCCAGCGGGTGATCTACGAGCAGTACTTC
d_call: NA; j_call: TRBJ2-5; clone_size: NA; v_call: TRBV11-1; cdr3_aa: CASSNKGFVQETQYF; cdr3_nt: TGTGCCAGCAGCAACAAGGGCTTTGTCCAAGAGACCCAGTACTTC
d_call: NA; j_call: TRBJ1-2; clone_size: once; v_call: TRBV5-6; cdr3_aa: CASSIGTGNYGYTF; cdr3_nt: TGTGCCAGCAGCATCGGGACGGGAAACTATGGCTACACCTTC
d_call: NA; j_call: TRBJ1-1; clone_size: NA; v_call: TRBV13; cdr3_aa: CASSERTEAFF; cdr3_nt: TGTGCCAGCAGCGAACGGACTGAAGCTTTCTTT
d_call: TRBD2; j_call: TRBJ2-7; clone_size: NA; v_call: TRBV7-9; cdr3_aa: CASSPLAGVGQYF; cdr3_nt: TGTGCCAGCAGCCCCTTAGCGGGGGTCGGGCAGTACTTC
d_call: NA; j_call: TRBJ2-5; clone_size: NA; v_call: TRBV19; cdr3_aa: CASSITPQAAGGAQYF; cdr3_nt: TGTGCCAGTAGTATAACCCCTCAAGCGGCGGGTGGGGCCCAGTACTTC
d_call: NA; j_call: TRBJ2-1; clone_size: NA; v_call: TRBV6-6; cdr3_aa: CASTSTGAGEFF; cdr3_nt: TGTGCCAGCACCTCTACGGGGGCAGGAGAATTCTTC
d_call: TRBD1; j_call: TRBJ1-1; clone_size: NA; v_call: TRBV7-9; cdr3_aa: CASSLALAGGANTEAFF; cdr3_nt: TGTGCCAGCAGCTTAGCGCTGGCAGGGGGTGCGAACACTGAAGCTTTCTTT
d_call: TRBD1; j_call: TRBJ2-3; clone_size: NA; v_call: TRBV29-1; cdr3_aa: CSVEPFGTVSESDTQYF; cdr3_nt: TGCAGCGTTGAACCTTTTGGGACAGTCAGTGAGTCAGATACGCAGTATTTT
d_call: NA; j_call: TRBJ1-5; clone_size: NA; v_call: TRBV5-6; cdr3_aa: CASSPWPGQGQPQHF; cdr3_nt: TGTGCCAGCAGCCCTTGGCCGGGGCAGGGTCAGCCCCAGCATTTT
d_call: TRBD1; j_call: TRBJ1-1; clone_size: NA; v_call: TRBV5-4; cdr3_aa: CASSLQGAVGTEAFF; cdr3_nt: TGTGCCAGCAGCTTACAGGGGGCGGTGGGGACTGAAGCTTTCTTT
d_call: NA; j_call: TRBJ1-1; clone_size: NA; v_call: TRBV10-1; cdr3_aa: CASSGPNTEAFF; cdr3_nt: TGCGCCAGCAGCGGACCTAACACTGAAGCTTTCTTT
d_call: TRBD1; j_call: TRBJ1-1; clone_size: NA; v_call: TRBV5-4; cdr3_aa: CASSFPGGTEAFF; cdr3_nt: TGTGCCAGCAGCTTCCCAGGGGGCACTGAAGCTTTCTTT
d_call: NA; j_call: TRBJ1-1; clone_size: few; v_call: TRBV5-4; cdr3_aa: CASSRDLGDTEAFF; cdr3_nt: TGTGCCAGCAGCAGGGACTTGGGGGACACTGAAGCTTTCTTT
d_call: NA; j_call: TRBJ2-3; clone_size: NA; v_call: TRBV9; cdr3_aa: CASSVLQGHSTDTQYF; cdr3_nt: TGTGCCAGCAGCGTTTTACAGGGACATAGCACAGATACGCAGTATTTT
d_call: NA; j_call: TRBJ2-1; clone_size: NA; v_call: TRBV6-1; cdr3_aa: CASSPQNLNEQFF; cdr3_nt: TGTGCCAGCAGTCCCCAAAACTTGAATGAGCAGTTCTTC
d_call: NA; j_call: TRBJ1-1; clone_size: NA; v_call: TRBV7-9; cdr3_aa: CASSSRLLYTEAFF; cdr3_nt: TGTGCCAGCAGCTCGAGACTGCTTTACACTGAAGCTTTCTTT
d_call: NA; j_call: TRBJ2-5; clone_size: NA; v_call: TRBV6-5; cdr3_aa: CATRDMKTQYF; cdr3_nt: TGTGCCACCCGGGACATGAAGACCCAGTACTTC
d_call: NA; j_call: TRBJ2-1; clone_size: NA; v_call: TRBV12-5; cdr3_aa: CASGLTLTGPPHEQFF; cdr3_nt: TGTGCTAGTGGTTTAACCCTGACGGGGCCGCCTCATGAGCAGTTCTTC
d_call: NA; j_call: TRBJ2-3; clone_size: NA; v_call: TRBV7-9; cdr3_aa: CASGTDTQYF; cdr3_nt: TGTGCCAGCGGCACAGATACGCAGTATTTT
d_call: NA; j_call: TRBJ2-1; clone_size: NA; v_call: TRBV2; cdr3_aa: CASSTGTSSYNEQFF; cdr3_nt: TGTGCCAGCAGTACCGGGACGTCATCCTACAATGAGCAGTTCTTC
d_call: NA; j_call: TRBJ2-1; clone_size: NA; v_call: TRBV5-4; cdr3_aa: CASSIAGVYNEQFF; cdr3_nt: TGTGCCAGCAGCATCGCGGGTGTGTACAATGAGCAGTTCTTC
d_call: NA; j_call: TRBJ1-2; clone_size: NA; v_call: TRBV18; cdr3_aa: CASSPSQRHDYGYTF; cdr3_nt: TGTGCCAGCTCACCATCGCAGCGCCACGACTATGGCTACACCTTC
d_call: NA; j_call: TRBJ1-2; clone_size: NA; v_call: TRBV11-2; cdr3_aa: CASSLDVSGRDGYTF; cdr3_nt: TGTGCCAGCAGCTTAGATGTATCGGGGCGGGATGGCTACACCTTC
d_call: TRBD2; j_call: TRBJ2-1; clone_size: NA; v_call: TRBV28; cdr3_aa: CASSLAGEHNEQFF; cdr3_nt: TGTGCCAGCAGTTTAGCGGGGGAACACAATGAGCAGTTCTTC
d_call: TRBD2; j_call: TRBJ2-1; clone_size: NA; v_call: TRBV7-2; cdr3_aa: CASNDPGGGSYNEQFF; cdr3_nt: TGTGCCAGCAACGACCCCGGGGGGGGGTCCTACAATGAGCAGTTCTTC
d_call: NA; j_call: TRBJ2-6; clone_size: NA; v_call: TRBV6-4; cdr3_aa: CASSDSGFGSFSGANVLTF; cdr3_nt: TGTGCCAGCAGTGACTCGGGGTTTGGGAGTTTCTCTGGGGCCAACGTCCTGACTTTC
d_call: NA; j_call: TRBJ2-7; clone_size: NA; v_call: TRBV5-6; cdr3_aa: CASTDFSPASSYEQYF; cdr3_nt: TGTGCCAGCACCGATTTTAGTCCTGCTTCGTCCTACGAGCAGTACTTC
d_call: TRBD1; j_call: TRBJ2-7; clone_size: NA; v_call: TRBV19; cdr3_aa: CASSRDRDGIDYEQYF; cdr3_nt: TGTGCCAGTAGTAGGGACAGGGATGGAATAGACTACGAGCAGTACTTC
d_call: NA; j_call: TRBJ2-1; clone_size: NA; v_call: TRBV30; cdr3_aa: CAWSRNEQFF; cdr3_nt: TGTGCCTGGAGTCGAAATGAGCAGTTCTTC
d_call: TRBD1; j_call: TRBJ2-2; clone_size: NA; v_call: TRBV6-5; cdr3_aa: CASGSGTGAGELFF; cdr3_nt: TGTGCCAGCGGCTCCGGGACAGGGGCCGGGGAGCTGTTTTTT
d_call: NA; j_call: TRBJ1-5; clone_size: NA; v_call: TRBV19; cdr3_aa: CASSPFRGGNQPQHF; cdr3_nt: TGTGCCAGTAGTCCCTTTAGGGGGGGCAATCAGCCCCAGCATTTT
d_call: TRBD1; j_call: TRBJ2-6; clone_size: NA; v_call: TRBV27; cdr3_aa: CASSLHRGSGANVLTF; cdr3_nt: TGTGCCAGCAGTTTGCACAGGGGGTCCGGGGCCAACGTCCTGACTTTC
d_call: NA; j_call: TRBJ2-7; clone_size: NA; v_call: TRBV4-1; cdr3_aa: CASSQDLGGPPSYEQYF; cdr3_nt: TGCGCCAGCAGCCAAGATTTGGGGGGCCCGCCCTCCTACGAGCAGTACTTC
d_call: NA; j_call: TRBJ2-1; clone_size: NA; v_call: TRBV19; cdr3_aa: CASSFLQPYNEQFF; cdr3_nt: TGTGCCAGTAGTTTTCTACAGCCTTACAATGAGCAGTTCTTC
d_call: TRBD2; j_call: TRBJ2-3; clone_size: once; v_call: TRBV4-3; cdr3_aa: CASSQDGGGFGTDTQYF; cdr3_nt: TGCGCCAGCAGCCAAGATGGGGGGGGATTTGGCACAGATACGCAGTATTTT
d_call: TRBD2; j_call: TRBJ2-7; clone_size: NA; v_call: TRBV5-4; cdr3_aa: CASSRDYVEQYF; cdr3_nt: TGTGCCAGCAGCCGGGACTACGTCGAGCAGTACTTC
d_call: TRBD1; j_call: TRBJ2-5; clone_size: NA; v_call: TRBV6-5; cdr3_aa: CASSGQGQETQYF; cdr3_nt: TGTGCCAGCAGTGGACAGGGGCAAGAGACCCAGTACTTC
d_call: NA; j_call: TRBJ1-1; clone_size: NA; v_call: TRBV30; cdr3_aa: CAWSYVGTEAFF; cdr3_nt: TGTGCCTGGAGTTACGTGGGCACTGAAGCTTTCTTT
d_call: TRBD2; j_call: TRBJ2-3; clone_size: few; v_call: TRBV11-2; cdr3_aa: CASSFSGAASRTDTQYF; cdr3_nt: TGTGCCAGCAGTTTTAGCGGGGCCGCTTCGCGCACAGATACGCAGTATTTT
d_call: NA; j_call: TRBJ2-1; clone_size: NA; v_call: TRBV27; cdr3_aa: CASSFMVGEQFF; cdr3_nt: TGTGCCAGCAGTTTCATGGTCGGTGAGCAGTTCTTC
d_call: TRBD1; j_call: TRBJ1-4; clone_size: NA; v_call: TRBV7-8; cdr3_aa: CATRAGGNEKLFF; cdr3_nt: TGTGCCACTAGGGCAGGGGGAAATGAAAAACTGTTTTTT